This is a list of T cell receptor beta chains from one sample in a study of blood T cell repertoires in COVID-19. Data came from immunoSEQ multiplex PCR; TCRdb stores just in-frame clones and leaves some out. The table has under 200,000 clones, 88% seen once; the top ten hold 5% to 6.5%. Sequenced input: peripheral blood. The receptor set was obtained from a man aged 35 to 55 with active or convalescent COVID-19. Each CDR3 is given with its conserved first and last residue. Clone size is stated in some rows and not others, as once, few, many or a class when expanded.

v_call: TRBV7-3
j_call: TRBJ2-1
clone_size: NA
cdr3_aa: CASTSSGGDNEQFF

v_call: TRBV10-3
j_call: TRBJ1-1
clone_size: NA
cdr3_aa: CAISTGNTEAFF

v_call: TRBV4-1
j_call: TRBJ1-2
clone_size: NA
cdr3_aa: CASSQGPQNYGYTF

v_call: TRBV27
j_call: TRBJ2-6
clone_size: few
cdr3_aa: CASSLQYQGSGANVLTF

v_call: TRBV29-1
j_call: TRBJ1-3
clone_size: NA
cdr3_aa: CSVAGQSGGNTIYF

v_call: TRBV5-1
j_call: TRBJ1-4
clone_size: NA
cdr3_aa: CASSVGTGRSNEKLFF

v_call: TRBV9
j_call: TRBJ1-5
clone_size: NA
cdr3_aa: CASSSGSNQPQHF

v_call: TRBV5-8
j_call: TRBJ1-2
clone_size: NA
cdr3_aa: CASSQNRADGYTF

v_call: TRBV30
j_call: TRBJ1-1
clone_size: NA
cdr3_aa: CAWLKQRGLDGTEAFF

v_call: TRBV11-2
j_call: TRBJ2-7
clone_size: NA
cdr3_aa: CASSAPLTSGRSSYEQYF

v_call: TRBV7-2
j_call: TRBJ1-3
clone_size: NA
cdr3_aa: CASSWGHPNTIYF

v_call: TRBV13
j_call: TRBJ2-1
clone_size: NA
cdr3_aa: CATSLKTGVWPSSYNEQFF

v_call: TRBV5-1
j_call: TRBJ1-5
clone_size: once
cdr3_aa: CASSRGTGANQPQHF

v_call: TRBV5-1
j_call: TRBJ2-1
clone_size: once
cdr3_aa: CASSTQGNEQFF

v_call: TRBV24-1
j_call: TRBJ2-2
clone_size: NA
cdr3_aa: CATSDGDRGPGELFF

v_call: TRBV5-1
j_call: TRBJ1-2
clone_size: NA
cdr3_aa: CASSLVPADGYTF

v_call: TRBV2
j_call: TRBJ1-5
clone_size: NA
cdr3_aa: CASRDTGPNQPQHF

v_call: TRBV14
j_call: TRBJ2-3
clone_size: NA
cdr3_aa: CASSQRLPLAPTDTQYF

v_call: TRBV5-1
j_call: TRBJ2-1
clone_size: NA
cdr3_aa: CASSLDRANEQFF

v_call: TRBV28
j_call: TRBJ1-5
clone_size: NA
cdr3_aa: CASIQQGNNQPQHF

v_call: TRBV19
j_call: TRBJ2-7
clone_size: NA
cdr3_aa: CASSIGRTGVNVYEQYF

v_call: TRBV10-2
j_call: TRBJ2-5
clone_size: NA
cdr3_aa: CASSAGRETQYF

v_call: TRBV5-4
j_call: TRBJ2-3
clone_size: NA
cdr3_aa: CASSPGDRLGDTQYF

v_call: TRBV4-3
j_call: TRBJ1-2
clone_size: NA
cdr3_aa: CASSQTTGRPGGYTF

v_call: TRBV7-9
j_call: TRBJ2-1
clone_size: NA
cdr3_aa: CASSLGGGPPYNEQFF

v_call: TRBV27
j_call: TRBJ2-3
clone_size: NA
cdr3_aa: CAIGREGGTDTQYF

v_call: TRBV11-3
j_call: TRBJ2-7
clone_size: once
cdr3_aa: CASSIGTINYEQYF

v_call: TRBV15
j_call: TRBJ2-5
clone_size: once
cdr3_aa: CATGQGQETQYF

v_call: TRBV6-5
j_call: TRBJ2-7
clone_size: NA
cdr3_aa: CASSYGGDYEQYF

v_call: TRBV13
j_call: TRBJ2-2
clone_size: NA
cdr3_aa: CASSPGVIGELFF